By frequency in the sample, the clone carrying this T cell receptor (beta chain) is large. The gene symbols are mouse symbols. This entry is derived from a study of tissue T cells after allogeneic stem cell transplantation. Using immunoSEQ multiplex PCR, the repertoire was profiled, and TCRdb retains in-frame clones only, with some absent. The sample has 3,000 to 4,000 clones, around half seen once. Time point here: mouse harvest day 14 after allogeneic transplant. Each mouse received 10^7 T-cell-depleted marrow cells plus 10^6 splenic CD5+ T cells by tail vein. Sequencing used gut tissue. This TCR derives from a female BALB/c mouse given C57BL/6 T cells with graft-versus-host disease after an allogeneic hematopoietic cell transplant.

CDR3 DNA, as far as it was read: TGTGCCAGCAGTGATGCCAGGGGCGGTGCAGAAACGCTGTAT. Translation: CASSDARGGAETLY. The full-length CDR3 reads as CASSDARGGAETLYF. The chain recombines TRBV13-1 with TRBJ2-3; possible D gene TRBD1, 6 bases. The missing CDR3 end, 1 residue past where the read stops, is filled in from the germline J gene. V was cut by 0 bases and J by 1 base, with 9 bases left in between. The CDR3 runs 15 residues. Germline V lookup: CDR1 NSHNY, CDR2 SYGAGN.